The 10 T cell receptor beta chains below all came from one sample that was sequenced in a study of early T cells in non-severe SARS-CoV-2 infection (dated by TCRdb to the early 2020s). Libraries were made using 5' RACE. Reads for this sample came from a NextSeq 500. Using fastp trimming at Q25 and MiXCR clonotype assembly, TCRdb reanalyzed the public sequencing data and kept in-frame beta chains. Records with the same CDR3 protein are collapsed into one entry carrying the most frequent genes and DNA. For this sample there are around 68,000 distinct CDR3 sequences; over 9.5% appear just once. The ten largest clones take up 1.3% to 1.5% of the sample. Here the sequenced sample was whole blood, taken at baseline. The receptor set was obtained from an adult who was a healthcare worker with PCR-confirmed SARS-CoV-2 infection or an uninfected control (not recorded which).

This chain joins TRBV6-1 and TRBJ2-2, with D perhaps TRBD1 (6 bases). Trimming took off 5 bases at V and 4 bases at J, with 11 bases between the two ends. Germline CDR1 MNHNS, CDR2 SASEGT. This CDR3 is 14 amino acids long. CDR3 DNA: TGTGCCAGCAGTTTCACAGGGAGCACCGGGGAGCTGTTTTTT. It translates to CASSFTGSTGELFF.

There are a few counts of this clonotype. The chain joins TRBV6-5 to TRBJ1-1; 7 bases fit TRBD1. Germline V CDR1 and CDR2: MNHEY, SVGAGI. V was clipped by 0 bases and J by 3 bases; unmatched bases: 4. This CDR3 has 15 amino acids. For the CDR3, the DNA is TGTGCCAGCAGTTACTCGAGAAGGGGGCACACTGAAGCTTTCTTT. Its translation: CASSYSRRGHTEAFF.

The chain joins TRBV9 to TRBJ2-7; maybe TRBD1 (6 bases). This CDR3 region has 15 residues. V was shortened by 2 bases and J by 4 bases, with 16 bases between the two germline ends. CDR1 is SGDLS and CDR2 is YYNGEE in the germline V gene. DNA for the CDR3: TGTGCCAGCAGCGTCCCCGCCGGGACATTTTACGAGCAGTACTTC. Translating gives CASSVPAGTFYEQYF.

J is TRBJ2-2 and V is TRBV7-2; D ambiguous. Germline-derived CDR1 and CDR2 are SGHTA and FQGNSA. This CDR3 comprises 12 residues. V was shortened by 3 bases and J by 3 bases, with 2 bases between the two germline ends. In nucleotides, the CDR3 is TGTGCCAGCAGCTTCTACACCGGGGAGCTGTTTTTT. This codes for CASSFYTGELFF.

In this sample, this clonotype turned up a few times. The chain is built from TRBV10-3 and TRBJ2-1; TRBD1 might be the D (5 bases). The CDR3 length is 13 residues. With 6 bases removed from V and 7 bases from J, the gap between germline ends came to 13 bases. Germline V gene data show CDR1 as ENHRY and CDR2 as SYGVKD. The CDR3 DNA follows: TGTGCCATCAGGGGGCAACAAAGGAATGAGCAGTTCTTC. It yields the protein CAIRGQQRNEQFF.

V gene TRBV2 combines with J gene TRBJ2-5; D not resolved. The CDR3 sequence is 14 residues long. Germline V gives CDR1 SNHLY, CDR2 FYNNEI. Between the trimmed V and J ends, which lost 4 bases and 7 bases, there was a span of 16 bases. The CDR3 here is CASSALASGGTQYF. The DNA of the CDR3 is TGTGCCAGCAGTGCATTAGCTAGTGGCGGGACCCAGTACTTC.

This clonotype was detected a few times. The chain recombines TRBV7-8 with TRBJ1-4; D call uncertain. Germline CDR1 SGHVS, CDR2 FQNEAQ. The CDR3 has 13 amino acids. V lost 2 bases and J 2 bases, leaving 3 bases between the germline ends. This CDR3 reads CASSLTTNEKLFF. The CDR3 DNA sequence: TGTGCCAGCAGCTTAACCACTAATGAAAAACTGTTTTTT.

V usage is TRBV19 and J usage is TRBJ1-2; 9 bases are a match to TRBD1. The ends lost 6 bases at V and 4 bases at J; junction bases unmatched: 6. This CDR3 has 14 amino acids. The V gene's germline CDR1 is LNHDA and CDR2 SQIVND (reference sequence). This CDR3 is CASSRTGAGYGYTF. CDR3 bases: TGTGCCAGTAGCCGGACAGGGGCGGGCTATGGCTACACCTTC.

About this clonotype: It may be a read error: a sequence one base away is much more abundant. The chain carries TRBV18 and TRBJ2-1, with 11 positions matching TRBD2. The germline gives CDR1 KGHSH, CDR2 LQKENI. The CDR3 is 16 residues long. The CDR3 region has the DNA TGTGTCAGCTCACCAGCCGGGACTAGCGGAAACAATGAGCAGTTCTTC. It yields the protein CVSSPAGTSGNNEQFF.

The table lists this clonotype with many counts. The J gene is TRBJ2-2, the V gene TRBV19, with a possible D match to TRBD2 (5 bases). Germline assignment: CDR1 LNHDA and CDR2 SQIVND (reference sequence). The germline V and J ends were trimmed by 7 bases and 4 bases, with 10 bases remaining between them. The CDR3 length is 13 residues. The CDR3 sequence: CASKGRGTGELFF. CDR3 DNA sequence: TGTGCCAGTAAGGGCCGGGGCACCGGGGAGCTGTTTTTT.